This entry concerns a single TCR beta chain. This record belongs to a study of blood T cell repertoires in COVID-19. The overall study: T cells, B-cell-depleted T cells, or PBMCs provided the cDNA or gDNA that served as material.

The germline gives CDR1 MNHNS, CDR2 SASEGT. The CDR3 runs to 13 residues. V was pared by 7 bases and J by 2 bases, with 11 bases between. This table comes from immunoSEQ multiplex PCR, and its TCRdb copy is limited to in-frame clones, with some not included. The sample has 100,000 or so clones, around nine tenths seen once. The chain carries TRBV6-1 and TRBJ2-5; no reliable D call. The sequence derives from a man aged 55 to 70 with acute or convalescent COVID-19. The specimen was peripheral blood. The CDR3 sequence: CASTRQIQETQYF. As DNA, the CDR3 is TGTGCCAGCACCCGACAAATACAAGAGACCCAGTACTTC.